These 14 T cell receptor beta chains share one sample of origin, sequenced in a study of early T cells in non-severe SARS-CoV-2 infection. Each CDR3 protein gets one entry after TCRdb re-called the 5' RACE reads with MiXCR. The sample comprises 50,000 or so distinct CDR3 sequences, roughly 13% of which are singletons, and 10% to 13% rests with the top ten. Source material: whole blood. These receptor sequences come from an adult who was a healthcare worker with PCR-confirmed SARS-CoV-2 infection or an uninfected control (not recorded which).

This clonotype was picked up many times. The chain links TRBV20-1 to TRBJ1-4; D uncertain. V was clipped by 1 base and J by 7 bases, with 13 bases between them. CDR1 DFQATT and CDR2 SNEGSKA come from the germline V gene (reference sequence). The CDR3 spans 14 residues. As DNA, the CDR3 is TGCAGTGCTAGAGGAAGGAGAGATCCTGAAAAACTGTTTTTT. Its protein is CSARGRRDPEKLFF.

Ten or more counts support this clonotype. The chain carries TRBV29-1 and TRBJ2-1; no definite D call. This CDR3 region has 12 residues. The germline CDR1 and CDR2 sequences are SQVTM and ANQGSEA. The V and J ends lost 5 bases and 0 bases respectively, with 5 bases between them. The CDR3 loop reads CSVRTSYNEQFF. The CDR3, as DNA: TGCAGCGTTAGAACCTCCTACAATGAGCAGTTCTTC.

The gene calls are TRBV5-1 and TRBJ2-3, with D perhaps matching TRBD1 or TRBD2 (5 bases each). Germline V gene lookup returns CDR1 SGHRS and CDR2 YFSETQ. Trimming left V 4 bases short and J 4 bases short, with 19 bases between. CDR3 length equals 16 residues. The CDR3 DNA is TGCGCCAGCAGCCCATACTCCCGGGACCCCCCAGATACGCAGTATTTT. It specifies CASSPYSRDPPDTQYF.

This clonotype has ten or more counts. This chain connects TRBV11-2 to TRBJ2-2; no clear D. Trimming took off 3 bases at V and 6 bases at J, with 5 bases between the two ends. The CDR3 runs to 12 residues. Germline lookup yields CDR1 SGHAT and CDR2 FQNNGV. The CDR3 protein is CASSLVPGELFF. As DNA, the CDR3 is TGTGCCAGCAGCTTGGTTCCCGGGGAGCTGTTTTTT.

This clonotype has ten or more counts. This sequence joins TRBV7-7 and TRBJ2-7; 8 bases fit TRBD2. The CDR3 consists of 14 residues. Looked up from germline, CDR1 is SSHAT and CDR2 is FNYEAQ (reference sequence). Trimming took 1 base from V and 5 from J; bases not matched to a gene: 4. CDR3 loop: CASSLDGSGDEQYF. CDR3 DNA sequence: TGTGCCAGCAGCTTAGACGGTAGCGGGGACGAGCAGTACTTC.

This clonotype has a count of ten or more. An end of the junction does not agree with germline; a read error may underlie this. The chain links TRBV20-1 to TRBJ1-4, with 7 bases that match TRBD1. CDR3 length equals 16 residues. CDR1 and CDR2 from the germline V gene are DFQATT and SNEGSKA (reference sequence). CDR3 in amino acids: CSAPPNTGTENEKLLF. The CDR3 coding sequence is TGCAGTGCTCCTCCGAATACCGGGACAGAGAATGAAAAACTGCTTTTT.

This clonotype has a count of ten or more. The chain couples TRBV30 to TRBJ1-1; D might be TRBD1 (5 bases). V lost 0 bases, J lost 7 bases, and 12 bases lay in between. Germline loops: CDR1 GTSNPN, CDR2 SVGIG (reference sequence). The CDR3 totals 13 residues. The CDR3 nucleotides read TGTGCCTGGAGTGTTGGGACTGACAATGAAGCTTTCTTT. Its protein product is CAWSVGTDNEAFF.

This clonotype has just a few counts. The chain is built from TRBV5-4 and TRBJ2-2; D is possibly TRBD1 or TRBD2 (6 bases each). V dropped 6 bases and J dropped 6 bases, with 21 bases sitting between them. The CDR3 runs 16 residues. Germline V lookup: CDR1 SGHNT, CDR2 YYREEE (reference sequence). The CDR3 coding sequence is TGTGCCAGCACGCCAGGGGTTACGGGAGTCGCCGGGGAGCTGTTTTTT. Protein sequence: CASTPGVTGVAGELFF.

This clonotype was picked up many times. The chain carries TRBV30 and TRBJ2-7; 8 positions match TRBD2. This CDR3 has 16 amino acids. Germline CDR1 and CDR2: GTSNPN and SVGIG (reference sequence). After removal of 4 bases from V and 2 bases from J, the junction contained 13 bases not matched to a gene. For the CDR3, the DNA is TGTGCCTGGAACCCGGGGGTGACGGGAGGGCCCTACGAGCAGTACTTC. Its translation: CAWNPGVTGGPYEQYF.

This clonotype has a handful of counts. This chain connects TRBV29-1 to TRBJ2-1, with 9 bases identical to TRBD2. This CDR3 has 14 residues. Germline V CDR1 and CDR2: SQVTM, ANQGSEA. V trimming: 2 bases; J trimming: 8 bases; junction bases outside the gene matches: 7. The DNA of the CDR3 is TGCAGCGTTGAACATGGCGGGAGGGAAGATGAGCAGTTCTTC. Translation: CSVEHGGREDEQFF.

The chain combines TRBV28 with TRBJ2-7; a weak D match, TRBD2 (6 bases). V gave up 3 bases and J gave up 4 bases, with 7 bases separating them. CDR3 length: 12 residues. From germline, CDR1 is MDHEN and CDR2 SYDVKM. The CDR3 DNA reads TGTGCCAGCAGTTTGGGGACTTACGAGCAGTACTTC. This encodes CASSLGTYEQYF.

This clonotype was counted only a few times. This chain joins TRBV6-6 and TRBJ1-5, with 7 bases lining up with TRBD1. The CDR3 loop spans 13 amino acids. The germline gives CDR1 MNHNY, CDR2 SVGAGI (reference sequence). V dropped 10 bases and J dropped 6; count of bases not matched to a gene: 9. CDR3 sequence reads: CATTTGVSQPQHF. In DNA, the CDR3 is TGTGCCACCACTACAGGGGTTTCTCAGCCCCAGCATTTT.

This clonotype was found a few times. The chain has TRBV7-9 and TRBJ2-4, with 8 bases identical to TRBD2. Germline assignment: CDR1 SEHNR and CDR2 FQNEAQ (reference sequence). The V and J ends lost 11 bases and 7 bases, in that order; junction bases with no gene match: 13. There are 14 residues in the CDR3. Written as DNA, the CDR3 is TGTGCCGCGGGGGGAGCCCTGGATATTAACATTCAGTACTTC. Translating gives CAAGGALDINIQYF. The full variable domain, in which reference TRBV7-9 and TRBJ2-4 provide the parts outside the CDR3, is DTGVSQNPRHKITKRGQNVTFRCDPISEHNRLYWYRQTLGQGPEFLTYFQNEAQLEKSRLLSDRFSAERPKGSFSTLEIQRTEQGDSAMYLCAAGGALDINIQYFGAGTRLSVL.

This clonotype was counted at least ten times. The chain joins TRBV19 to TRBJ1-2, with 9 bases lining up with TRBD1. V shed 3 bases and J 0 bases; nucleotides not matched to a gene: 8. CDR3 length equals 17 residues. CDR1 LNHDA and CDR2 SQIVND come from the germline V gene (reference sequence). CDR3 region: CASSMEGQGRANYGYTF. As DNA, the CDR3 is TGTGCCAGTAGTATGGAGGGACAGGGACGAGCTAACTATGGCTACACCTTC.